This T cell receptor (beta chain) was sequenced for a study of CD8 T cells in Susac syndrome. The CDR3 covers 14 residues. V gave up 3 bases and J gave up 4 bases, with 16 bases separating them. CDR1 is DFQATT and CDR2 is SNEGSKA in the germline V gene (reference sequence). Random hexamers primed reverse transcription of roughly 0.5 to 1 ug RNA. Amplification of TCR beta CDR3 across 54 Vbeta and 13 Jbeta was performed with immunoSEQ multiplex PCR. A single record per CDR3 protein comes from TCRdb applying MiXCR to the immunoSEQ multiplex PCR reads. The profile shows around 200,000 distinct CDR3 sequences, 95% of them singletons. CD8+ and CD4+ T cells circulating in blood were sequenced for TCR beta.

The rearrangement joins TRBV20-1 to TRBJ2-7, with a weak D call TRBD2 (6 bases). This sequence originates from a human donor with multiple sclerosis. The source material was CD4+ T cells from PBMCs. The CDR3 DNA follows: TGCAGTGCTAGCTCAGGGCTACGGGGGTACGAGCAGTACTTC. Residues: CSASSGLRGYEQYF.